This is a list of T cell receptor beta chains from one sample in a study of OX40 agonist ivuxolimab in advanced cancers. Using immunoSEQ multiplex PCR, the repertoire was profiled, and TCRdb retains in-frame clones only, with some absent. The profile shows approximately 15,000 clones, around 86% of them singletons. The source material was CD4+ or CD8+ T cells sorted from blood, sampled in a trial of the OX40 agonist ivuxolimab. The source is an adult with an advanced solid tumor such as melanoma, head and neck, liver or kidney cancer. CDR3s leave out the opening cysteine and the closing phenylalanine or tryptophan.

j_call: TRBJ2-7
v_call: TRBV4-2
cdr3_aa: ASSGTSGSYEQY

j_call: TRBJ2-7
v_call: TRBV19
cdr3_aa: ASSIAGRYEQY

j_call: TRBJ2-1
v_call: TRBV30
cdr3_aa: AWELIAGEDEQF

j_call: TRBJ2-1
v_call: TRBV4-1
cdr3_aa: ASSQAGTSGYNEQF

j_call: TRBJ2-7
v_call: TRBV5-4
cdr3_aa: ASSTLGVPYEQY

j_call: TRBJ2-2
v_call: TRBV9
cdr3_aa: ASSLRPNTGELF

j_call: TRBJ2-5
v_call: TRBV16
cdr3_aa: ASSQLEVQETQY

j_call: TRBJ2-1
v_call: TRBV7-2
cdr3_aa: ASTLVSHNEQF

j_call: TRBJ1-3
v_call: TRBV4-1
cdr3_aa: ASSPRTGGNTIY

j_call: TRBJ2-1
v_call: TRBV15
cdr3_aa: ATSRDELGEQF

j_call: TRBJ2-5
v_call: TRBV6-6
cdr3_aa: ASTWTSRETQY

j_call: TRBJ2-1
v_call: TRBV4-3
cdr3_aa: ASSRSTSGDYNEQF

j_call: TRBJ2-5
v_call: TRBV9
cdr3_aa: ASSVAWTAETQY

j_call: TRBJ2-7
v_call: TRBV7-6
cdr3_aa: ASSSTGSLGNEQY

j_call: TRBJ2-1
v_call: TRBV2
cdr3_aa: ASEGVEQF

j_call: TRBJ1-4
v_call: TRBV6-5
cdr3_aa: ASSSDLWGNEKLF

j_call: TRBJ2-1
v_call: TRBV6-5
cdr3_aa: ASSTGTSDFNEQF

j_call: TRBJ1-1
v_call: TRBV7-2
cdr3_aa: ASSLDSNTEAF